The present TCR beta chain was sequenced within a study of cytomegalovirus exposure and HLA in healthy donors. PCR used 60 Vbeta primers and 13 Jbeta primers. Repertoires were generated with immunoSEQ multiplex PCR, while TCRdb's copy carries only in-frame clones and drops some. The table records over 120,000 clones, about 75% of them present only once. Trimming pared 6 bases from V and 8 bases from J, leaving 19 bases between. The CDR3 runs 14 residues. Germline values: CDR1 WNHNN, CDR2 SYGVQD (reference sequence). The receptor was derived from a man aged 25-40 years in good health and CMV-seronegative. The chain combines TRBV10-1 with TRBJ1-2, with TRBD1 as a possible D gene (6 bases). The sample consisted of PBMCs. In nucleotides, the CDR3 is TGCGCCAGCAGCACAACAGGGTTTAATGTCGGCTACACCTTC. This gives the protein CASSTTGFNVGYTF.